Following are 8 T cell receptor beta chains from one sample sequenced in a study of neurological immune-mediated disorders. TCRdb fed the 5' RACE reads into MiXCR, producing one record per CDR3 protein. The sample shows about 40,000 distinct CDR3 sequences, 2.5% of them seen only once. The specimen sequenced was PBMCs. These receptors all stem from a man aged 45-60 years with multiple sclerosis.

In this sample, this clonotype turned up many times. The V and J genes are TRBV20-1 and TRBJ1-2, with D possibly TRBD1 on 5 matching bases. V was clipped by 6 bases and J by 1 base, with 24 bases between them. This CDR3 contains 17 residues. Germline CDR1 DFQATT, CDR2 SNEGSKA (reference sequence). This CDR3 is CSATGDGGDIFNYGYTF. The DNA for the CDR3 is TGCAGTGCAACGGGGGACGGAGGCGATATCTTTAACTATGGCTACACCTTC.

Ten or more counts support this clonotype. J is TRBJ2-3 and V is TRBV5-1; D tentatively fits TRBD1 or TRBD2 (5 bases each). Germline V gene sequence: CDR1 SGHRS, CDR2 YFSETQ. The V end was cut by 0 bases, the J end by 5 bases, with 16 bases between. This CDR3 is built from 16 residues. CDR3 nucleotides: TGCGCCAGCAGCTTGGCAGAGGGGCTGGGGGTAGATACGCAGTATTTT. It specifies CASSLAEGLGVDTQYF.

This clonotype occurred many times. The chain links TRBV5-1 to TRBJ2-3, with a weak D call TRBD2 (5 bases). Germline V CDR1 and CDR2: SGHRS, YFSETQ. Trimming cost V 0 bases and J 5 bases, with 7 bases left between them. This CDR3 spans 13 amino acids. The chain's CDR3 is CASSLGGKDTQYF. CDR3 nucleotides: TGCGCCAGCAGCTTGGGAGGGAAAGATACGCAGTATTTT.

This clonotype was counted ten times or more. The chain has TRBV7-9 and TRBJ2-3; D uncertain. Germline lookup yields CDR1 SEHNR and CDR2 FQNEAQ (reference sequence). The V gene lost 5 bases and the J gene lost 7 bases, with 10 bases spanning the gap. The CDR3 consists of 12 residues. CDR3 in amino acids: CASSGIRNTQYF. The CDR3 region has the DNA TGTGCCAGCAGCGGGATCAGGAATACGCAGTATTTT.

In this sample, this clonotype turned up many times. The junction does not match germline at one end; this may be a read error. The gene calls are TRBV11-2 and TRBJ2-3; D remains unclear. CDR3 size: 13 residues. Germline V gives CDR1 SGHAT, CDR2 FQNNGV. The CDR3 sequence is CASSPPAMDTRYF. The CDR3 DNA reads as TGTGCCAGCAGCCCCCCCGCGATGGATACGCGGTATTTT.

V usage is TRBV20-1 and J usage is TRBJ1-1; no firm D call. The ends were cut back, 4 bases at V and 4 bases at J, with 10 bases in the middle. The CDR3 has 12 amino acids. CDR1 and CDR2 (germline): DFQATT, SNEGSKA (reference sequence). CDR3 bases: TGCAGTGCTACCTCTAGGACCACTGAAGCTTTCTTT. This gives the protein CSATSRTTEAFF.

In this sample, this clonotype turned up many times. The chain couples TRBV4-2 to TRBJ2-5; no clear D. The CDR3 is 15 amino acids. The V and J ends lost 0 bases and 6 bases respectively, with 14 bases between them. Germline V gene lookup returns CDR1 LGHNA and CDR2 YNFKEQ. The CDR3 coding sequence is TGTGCCAGCAGCCAAGATAGGACGGGTACTCAGACCCAGTACTTC. Translation gives CASSQDRTGTQTQYF.

This clonotype was found many times. This chain uses TRBV10-3 with TRBJ2-2, with D tentatively TRBD1 or TRBD2 (6 bases each). Deletions cut 8 bases from V and 0 bases from J, with 13 bases between. Germline V gene sequence: CDR1 ENHRY, CDR2 SYGVKD. This CDR3 is 15 amino acids long. Here the CDR3 reads CAIRRGHTNTGELFF. CDR3 in DNA: TGTGCCATCCGTCGGGGGCACACGAACACCGGGGAGCTGTTTTTT.